The clone carrying this T cell receptor beta chain was picked up many times. Its antigen is as yet unknown. Via MiXCR, TCRdb re-called the 5' RACE reads, giving one row per CDR3 protein. Here the sample spans roughly 1.6 million distinct CDR3 sequences, 25% to 35% being singletons. This sample was included in a study of identical twins. Whole-study results and caveats: Cord blood beta clonotypes present at high abundance carried fewer insertions; no such pattern appeared in memory repertoires. In monozygotic twins, models underestimated the sharing of out-of-frame TCR alpha. Out-of-frame beta sequences exhibited a weaker degree of excess twin sharing.

Germline V gene data show CDR1 as SQVTM and CDR2 as ANQGSEA. The V gene lost 5 bases and the J gene lost 6 bases, with 12 bases spanning the gap. This CDR3 spans 12 amino acids. This sequence joins TRBV29-1 and TRBJ2-3; D is unresolved. The TCR was taken from a newborn girl in good health. The sample taken for sequencing was cord blood. CDR3 DNA sequence: TGCAGCGTTTGGGCGGTTTCGGATACGCAGTATTTT. Amino acid sequence: CSVWAVSDTQYF.